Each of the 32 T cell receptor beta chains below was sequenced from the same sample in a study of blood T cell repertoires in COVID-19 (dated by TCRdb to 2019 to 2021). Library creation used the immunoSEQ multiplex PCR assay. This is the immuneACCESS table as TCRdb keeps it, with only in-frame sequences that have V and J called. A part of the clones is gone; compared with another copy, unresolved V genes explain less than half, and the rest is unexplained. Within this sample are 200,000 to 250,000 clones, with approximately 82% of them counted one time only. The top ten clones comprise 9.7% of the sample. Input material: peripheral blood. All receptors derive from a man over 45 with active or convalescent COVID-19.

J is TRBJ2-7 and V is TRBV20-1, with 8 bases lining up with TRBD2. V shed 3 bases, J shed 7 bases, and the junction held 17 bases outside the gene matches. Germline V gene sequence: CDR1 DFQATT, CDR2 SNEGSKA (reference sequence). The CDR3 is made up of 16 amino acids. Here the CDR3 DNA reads TGCAGTGCTAGTTCGTCAGCGGGGGAGGTTTTGGGAGAGCAGTACGTC. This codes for CSASSSAGEVLGEQYV.

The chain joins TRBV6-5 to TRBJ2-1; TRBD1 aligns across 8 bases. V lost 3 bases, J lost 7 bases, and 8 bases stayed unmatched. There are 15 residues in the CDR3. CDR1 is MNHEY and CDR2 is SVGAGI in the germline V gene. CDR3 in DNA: TGTGCCAGCAGTTATAGGACAGGGACAGTTAATGAGCAGTTCTTC. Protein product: CASSYRTGTVNEQFF.

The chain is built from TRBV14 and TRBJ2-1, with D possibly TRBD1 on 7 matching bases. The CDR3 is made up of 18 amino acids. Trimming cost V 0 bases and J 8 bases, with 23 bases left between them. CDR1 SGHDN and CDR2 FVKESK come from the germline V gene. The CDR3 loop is CASSQDRSGRGGWDEQFF. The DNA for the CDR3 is TGTGCCAGCAGCCAAGATAGAAGCGGGCGAGGGGGCTGGGATGAGCAGTTCTTC.

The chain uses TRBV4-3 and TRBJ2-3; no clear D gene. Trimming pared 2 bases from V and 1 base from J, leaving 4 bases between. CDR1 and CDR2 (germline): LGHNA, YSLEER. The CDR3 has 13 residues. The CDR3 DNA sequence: TGCGCCAGCAGCCAACTCGGCACAGATACGCAGTATTTT. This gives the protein CASSQLGTDTQYF.

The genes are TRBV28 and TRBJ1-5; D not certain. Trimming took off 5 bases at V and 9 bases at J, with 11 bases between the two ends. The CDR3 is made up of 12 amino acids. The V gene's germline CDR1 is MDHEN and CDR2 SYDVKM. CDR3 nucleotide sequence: TGTGCCAGCAGTGTTTATGAGCGGCCCCAGCATTTT. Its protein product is CASSVYERPQHF. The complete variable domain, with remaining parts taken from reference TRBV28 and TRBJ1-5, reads DVKVTQSSRYLVKRTGEKVFLECVQDMDHENMFWYRQDPGLGLRLIYFSYDVKMKEKGDIPEGYSVSREKKERFSLILESASTNQTSMYLCASSVYERPQHFGDGTRLSIL.

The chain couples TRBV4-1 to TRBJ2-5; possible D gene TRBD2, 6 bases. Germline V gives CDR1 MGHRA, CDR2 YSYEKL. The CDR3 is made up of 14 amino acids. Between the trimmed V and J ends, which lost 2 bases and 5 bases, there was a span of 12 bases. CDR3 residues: CASSQPGSGETQYF. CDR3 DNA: TGCGCCAGCAGCCAACCCGGGAGCGGGGAGACCCAGTACTTC.

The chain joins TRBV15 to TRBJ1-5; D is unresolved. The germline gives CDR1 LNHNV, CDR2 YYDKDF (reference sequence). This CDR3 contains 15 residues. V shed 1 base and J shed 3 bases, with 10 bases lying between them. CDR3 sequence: CATSRVGSYNQPQHF. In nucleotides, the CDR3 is TGTGCCACCAGCAGAGTAGGTAGCTACAATCAGCCCCAGCATTTT.

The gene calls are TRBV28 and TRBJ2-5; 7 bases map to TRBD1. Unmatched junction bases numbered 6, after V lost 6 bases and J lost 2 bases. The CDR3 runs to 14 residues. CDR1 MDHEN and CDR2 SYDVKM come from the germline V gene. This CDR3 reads CASRSGQIQETQYF. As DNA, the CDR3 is TGTGCCAGCAGGTCGGGACAGATTCAAGAGACCCAGTACTTC.

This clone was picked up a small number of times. This chain's CDR3 is CASSSTNYYGYTF. The DNA of the CDR3 is TGCGCCAGCAGCTCGACAAATTATTATGGCTACACCTTC. V is TRBV5-1 and J is TRBJ1-2; no firm D call. The CDR3 has 13 amino acids. With 3 bases removed from V and 5 bases from J, the gap between germline ends came to 11 bases. Per germline, CDR1 SGHRS and CDR2 YFSETQ.

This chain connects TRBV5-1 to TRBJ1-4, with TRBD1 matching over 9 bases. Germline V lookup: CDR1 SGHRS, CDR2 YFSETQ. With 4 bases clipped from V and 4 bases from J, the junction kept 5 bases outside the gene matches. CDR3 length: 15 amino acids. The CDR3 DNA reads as TGCGCCAGCAGCCGCCGGACAGGGGTTAATGAAAAACTGTTTTTT. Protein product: CASSRRTGVNEKLFF.

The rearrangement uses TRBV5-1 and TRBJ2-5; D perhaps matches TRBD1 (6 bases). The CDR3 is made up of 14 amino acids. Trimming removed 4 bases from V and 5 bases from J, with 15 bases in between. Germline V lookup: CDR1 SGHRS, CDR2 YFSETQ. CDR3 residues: CASSPWSGAETQYF. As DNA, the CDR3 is TGCGCCAGCAGCCCATGGTCAGGGGCGGAGACCCAGTACTTC.

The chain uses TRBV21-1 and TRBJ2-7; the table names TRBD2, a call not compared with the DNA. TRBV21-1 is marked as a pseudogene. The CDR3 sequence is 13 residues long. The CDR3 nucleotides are TGTGCCAGCAACGAGGGTGAGACTTGCGAGCAGTACGTC. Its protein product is CASNEGETCEQYV.

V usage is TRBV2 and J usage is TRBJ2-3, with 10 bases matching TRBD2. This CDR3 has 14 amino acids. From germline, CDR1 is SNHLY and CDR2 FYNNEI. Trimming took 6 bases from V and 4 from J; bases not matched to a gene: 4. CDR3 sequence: CASRPGTSADTQYF. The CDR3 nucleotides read TGTGCCAGCAGACCCGGGACTAGCGCAGATACGCAGTATTTT.

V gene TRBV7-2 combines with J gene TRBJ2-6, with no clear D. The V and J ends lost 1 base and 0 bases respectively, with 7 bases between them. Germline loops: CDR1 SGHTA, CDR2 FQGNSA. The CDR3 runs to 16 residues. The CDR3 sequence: CASSLVPVSGANVLTF. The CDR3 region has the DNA TGTGCCAGCAGCTTAGTCCCCGTCTCTGGGGCCAACGTCCTGACTTTC.

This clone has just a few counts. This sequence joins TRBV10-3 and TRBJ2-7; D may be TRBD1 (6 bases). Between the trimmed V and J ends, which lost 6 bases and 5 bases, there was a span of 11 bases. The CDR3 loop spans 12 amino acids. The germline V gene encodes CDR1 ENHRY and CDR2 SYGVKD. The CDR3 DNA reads TGTGCCATCAGGGGACACTTCAACGAGCAGTACGTC. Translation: CAIRGHFNEQYV.

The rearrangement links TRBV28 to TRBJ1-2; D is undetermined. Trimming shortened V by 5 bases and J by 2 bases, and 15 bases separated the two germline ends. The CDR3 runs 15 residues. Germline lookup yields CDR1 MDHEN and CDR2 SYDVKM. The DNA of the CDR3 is TGTGCCAGCAGTCCCCAAGCGGCACCGAACTATGGCTACACCTTC. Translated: CASSPQAAPNYGYTF.

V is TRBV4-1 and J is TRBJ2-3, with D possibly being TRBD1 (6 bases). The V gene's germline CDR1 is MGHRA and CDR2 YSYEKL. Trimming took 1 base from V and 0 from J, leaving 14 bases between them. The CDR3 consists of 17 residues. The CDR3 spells CASSQVGGQRSTDTQYF. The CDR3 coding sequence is TGCGCCAGCAGCCAAGTAGGAGGACAGCGTAGCACAGATACGCAGTATTTT.

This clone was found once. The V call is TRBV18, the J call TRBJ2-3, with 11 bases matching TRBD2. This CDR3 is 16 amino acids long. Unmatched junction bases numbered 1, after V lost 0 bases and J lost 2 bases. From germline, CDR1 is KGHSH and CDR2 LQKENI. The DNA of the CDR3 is TGTGCCAGCTCACCACCGGGACTAGCGGCCACAGATACGCAGTATTTT. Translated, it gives CASSPPGLAATDTQYF.

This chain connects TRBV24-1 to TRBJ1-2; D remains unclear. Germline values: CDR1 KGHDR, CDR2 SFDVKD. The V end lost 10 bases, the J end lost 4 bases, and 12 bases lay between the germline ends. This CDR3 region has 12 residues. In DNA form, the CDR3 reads TGTGCCACTCACCCAACTTTCTATGGCTACACCTTC. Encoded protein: CATHPTFYGYTF.

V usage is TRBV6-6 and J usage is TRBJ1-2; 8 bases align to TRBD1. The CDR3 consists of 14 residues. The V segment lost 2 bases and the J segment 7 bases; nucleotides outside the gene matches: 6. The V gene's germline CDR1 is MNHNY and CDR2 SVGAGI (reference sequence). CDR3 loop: CASSYGQGASGYTF. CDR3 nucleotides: TGTGCCAGCAGTTACGGGCAGGGGGCTAGTGGCTACACCTTC.

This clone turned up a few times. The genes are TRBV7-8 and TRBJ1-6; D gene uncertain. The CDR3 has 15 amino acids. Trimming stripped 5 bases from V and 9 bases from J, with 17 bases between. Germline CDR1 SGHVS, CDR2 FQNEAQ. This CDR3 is CASSRDSVGISPLHF. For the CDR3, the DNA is TGTGCCAGCAGCCGCGATTCAGTTGGCATTTCACCCCTCCACTTT.

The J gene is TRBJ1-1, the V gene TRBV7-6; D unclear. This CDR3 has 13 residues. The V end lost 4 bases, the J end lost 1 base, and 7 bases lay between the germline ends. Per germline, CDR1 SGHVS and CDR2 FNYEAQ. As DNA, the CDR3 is TGTGCCAGCAGCTACTCAAGGAACACTGAAGCTTTCTTT. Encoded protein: CASSYSRNTEAFF.

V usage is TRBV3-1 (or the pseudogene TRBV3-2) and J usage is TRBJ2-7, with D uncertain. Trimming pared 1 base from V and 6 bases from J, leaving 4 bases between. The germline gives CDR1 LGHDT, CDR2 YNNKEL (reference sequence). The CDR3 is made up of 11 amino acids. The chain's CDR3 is CASSQGGEQYF. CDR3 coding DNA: TGTGCCAGCAGCCAAGGAGGCGAGCAGTACTTC.

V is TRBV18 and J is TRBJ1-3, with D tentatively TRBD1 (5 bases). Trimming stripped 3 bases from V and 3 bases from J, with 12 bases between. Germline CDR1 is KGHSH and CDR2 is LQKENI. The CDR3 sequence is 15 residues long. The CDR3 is CASSPLLGVGNTIYF. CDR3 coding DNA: TGTGCCAGCTCACCCTTATTAGGGGTTGGAAACACCATATATTTT.

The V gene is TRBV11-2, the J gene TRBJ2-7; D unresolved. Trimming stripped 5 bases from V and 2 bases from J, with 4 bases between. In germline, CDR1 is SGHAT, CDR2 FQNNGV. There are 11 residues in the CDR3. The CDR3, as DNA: TGTGCCAGCAGCGAGACCTACGAGCAGTACGTC. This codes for CASSETYEQYV.

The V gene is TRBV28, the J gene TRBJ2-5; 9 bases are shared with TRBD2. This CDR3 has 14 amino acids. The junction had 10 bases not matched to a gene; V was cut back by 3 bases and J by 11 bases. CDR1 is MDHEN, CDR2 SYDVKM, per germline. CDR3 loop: CASSFLGLASLQYF. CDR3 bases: TGTGCCAGCAGTTTTTTGGGACTAGCTAGTTTGCAGTACTTC.

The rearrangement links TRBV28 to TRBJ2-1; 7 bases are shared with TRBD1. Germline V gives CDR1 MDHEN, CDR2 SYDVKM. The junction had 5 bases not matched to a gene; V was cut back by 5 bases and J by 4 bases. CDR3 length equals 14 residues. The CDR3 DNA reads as TGTGCCAGCAGTCCTCCGACAGGGTACAATGAGCAGTTCTTC. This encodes CASSPPTGYNEQFF.

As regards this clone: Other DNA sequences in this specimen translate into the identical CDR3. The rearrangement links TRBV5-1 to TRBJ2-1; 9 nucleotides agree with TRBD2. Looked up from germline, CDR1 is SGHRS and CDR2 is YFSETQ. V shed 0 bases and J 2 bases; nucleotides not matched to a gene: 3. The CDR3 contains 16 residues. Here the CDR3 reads CASSLDPSGTYNEQFF. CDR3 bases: TGCGCCAGCAGCTTGGATCCTAGCGGGACCTACAATGAGCAGTTCTTC.

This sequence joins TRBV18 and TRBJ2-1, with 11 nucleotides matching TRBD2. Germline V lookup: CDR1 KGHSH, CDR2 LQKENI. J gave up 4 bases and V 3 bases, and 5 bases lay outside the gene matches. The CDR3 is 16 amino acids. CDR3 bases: TGTGCCAGCTCACCTCGCGGGACTAGCGGTTACAATGAGCAGTTCTTC. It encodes CASSPRGTSGYNEQFF.

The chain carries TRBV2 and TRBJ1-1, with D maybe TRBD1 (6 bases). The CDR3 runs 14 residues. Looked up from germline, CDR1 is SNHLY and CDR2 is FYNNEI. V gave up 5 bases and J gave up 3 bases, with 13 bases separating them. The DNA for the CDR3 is TGTGCCAGCAGTCAACAGGGTATCGACACTGAAGCTTTCTTT. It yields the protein CASSQQGIDTEAFF.

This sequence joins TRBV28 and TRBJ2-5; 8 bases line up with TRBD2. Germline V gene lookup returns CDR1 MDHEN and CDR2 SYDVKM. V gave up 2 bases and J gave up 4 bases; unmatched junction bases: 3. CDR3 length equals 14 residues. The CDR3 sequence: CASSLDSGVETQYF. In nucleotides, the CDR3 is TGTGCCAGCAGTTTAGATAGCGGGGTAGAGACCCAGTACTTC.

CDR3 protein: CASTQLAGPYNEQFF. CDR3 nucleotide sequence: TGTGCCAGTACCCAACTAGCGGGACCCTACAATGAGCAGTTCTTC. J is TRBJ2-1 and V is TRBV19; 10 nucleotides agree with TRBD2. Per germline, CDR1 LNHDA and CDR2 SQIVND (reference sequence). Losses at the gene ends were 7 bases for V and 2 bases for J; bases not matched to a gene: 5. The CDR3 is 15 residues long.